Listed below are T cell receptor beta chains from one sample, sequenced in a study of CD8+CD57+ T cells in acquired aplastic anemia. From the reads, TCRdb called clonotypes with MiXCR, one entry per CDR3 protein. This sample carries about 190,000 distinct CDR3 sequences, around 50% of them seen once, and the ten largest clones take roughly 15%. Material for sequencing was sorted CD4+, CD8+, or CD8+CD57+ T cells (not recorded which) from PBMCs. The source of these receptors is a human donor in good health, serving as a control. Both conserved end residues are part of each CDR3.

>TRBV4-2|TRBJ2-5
CASSQEGAGTSGVGTQYF
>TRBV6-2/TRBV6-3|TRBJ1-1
CASSPTGVGTEAFF
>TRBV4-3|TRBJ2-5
CASSQETGLGQPQYF
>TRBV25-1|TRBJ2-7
CASKMTATYEQYF
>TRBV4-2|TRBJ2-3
CASSQDPQGMDTQYF
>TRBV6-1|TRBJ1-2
CASSEGGWGYGYTF
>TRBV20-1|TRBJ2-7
CSGEGRDNYEQYF
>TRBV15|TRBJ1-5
CATAGYNQPQHF
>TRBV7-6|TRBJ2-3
CASSLTAGGRADTQYF
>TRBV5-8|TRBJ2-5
CASRGSRGGAQYF
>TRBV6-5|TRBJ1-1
CASSWAGRTEAFF
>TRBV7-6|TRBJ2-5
CASSRGNMGTQYF
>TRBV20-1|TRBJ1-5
CSVAGGSNQPQHF
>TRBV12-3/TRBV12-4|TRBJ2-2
CASSQGTSGGSNTGELFF
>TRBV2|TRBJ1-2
CASRDGPYGYTF
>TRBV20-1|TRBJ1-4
CSAPRDRAEKLFF
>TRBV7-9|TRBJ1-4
CASSLRPAAGINEKLFF
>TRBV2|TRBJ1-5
CASSARDGGNPNQPQHF
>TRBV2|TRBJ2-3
CASGGGGLDTQYF
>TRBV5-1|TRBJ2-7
CASSLFADAYEQYF
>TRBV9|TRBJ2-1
CASSTRTSGSVEQFF
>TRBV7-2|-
CASSLGVGQYF
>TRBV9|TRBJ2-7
CASSSGLAGLNSF
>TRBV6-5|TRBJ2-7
CASSYSIKRGGEQYF
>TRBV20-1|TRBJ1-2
CSASRDTNSGYTF
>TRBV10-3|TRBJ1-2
CAISGRDYGYTF
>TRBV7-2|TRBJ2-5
CASSLEGGGAETQYF
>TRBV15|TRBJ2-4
CATSRGGDRGVKTIQYF
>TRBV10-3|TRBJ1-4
CAIKGSTEEKLFF
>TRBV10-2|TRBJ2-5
CASRTSEGSLETQYF
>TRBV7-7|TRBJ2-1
CASSLSGGTNNEQFF
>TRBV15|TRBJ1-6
CATSRDSPGYDSPLHF
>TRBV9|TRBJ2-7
CASSVATQSYEQYF
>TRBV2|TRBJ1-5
CASSAGSRRSNQPQHF
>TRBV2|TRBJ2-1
CASSETNRLAGGQNSHNEQSF
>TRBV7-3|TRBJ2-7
CASSPPGQGLAYEQYF
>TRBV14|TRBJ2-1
CASSPIPREQFF
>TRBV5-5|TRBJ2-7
CASSSVDRVREQYF
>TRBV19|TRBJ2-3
CASSPGLDGNTTDTQYF
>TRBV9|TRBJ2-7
CASSPSWGYEQYF
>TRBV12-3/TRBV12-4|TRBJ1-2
CASSLPGGYGYTF
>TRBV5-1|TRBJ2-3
CASSLGGAGTDTQYF
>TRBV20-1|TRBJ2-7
CSARESAGGHYEQYF